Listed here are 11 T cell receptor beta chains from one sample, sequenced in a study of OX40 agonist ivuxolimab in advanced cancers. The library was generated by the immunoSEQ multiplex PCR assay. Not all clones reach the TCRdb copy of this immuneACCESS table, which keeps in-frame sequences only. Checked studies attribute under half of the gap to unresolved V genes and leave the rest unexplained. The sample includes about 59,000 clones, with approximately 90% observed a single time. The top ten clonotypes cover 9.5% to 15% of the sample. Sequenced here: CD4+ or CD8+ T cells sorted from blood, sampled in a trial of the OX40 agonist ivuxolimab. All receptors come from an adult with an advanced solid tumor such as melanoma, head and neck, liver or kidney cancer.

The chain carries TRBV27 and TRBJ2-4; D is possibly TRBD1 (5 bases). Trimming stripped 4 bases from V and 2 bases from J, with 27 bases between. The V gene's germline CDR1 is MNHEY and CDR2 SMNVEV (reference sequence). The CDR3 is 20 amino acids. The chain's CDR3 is CASSSRWQDTNPETKNIQYF. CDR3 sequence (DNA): TGTGCCAGCAGTTCGCGGTGGCAGGACACCAACCCCGAAACCAAAAACATTCAGTACTTC.

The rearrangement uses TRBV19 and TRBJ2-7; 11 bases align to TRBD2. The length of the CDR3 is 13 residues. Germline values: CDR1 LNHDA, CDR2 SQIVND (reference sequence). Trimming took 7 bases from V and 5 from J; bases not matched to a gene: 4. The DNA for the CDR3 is TGTGCCAGTAAGGAGACTAGCGGGAACGAGCAGTACTTC. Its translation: CASKETSGNEQYF.

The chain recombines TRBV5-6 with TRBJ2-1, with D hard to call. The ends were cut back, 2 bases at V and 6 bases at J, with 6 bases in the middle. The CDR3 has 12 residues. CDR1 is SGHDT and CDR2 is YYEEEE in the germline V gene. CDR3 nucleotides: TGTGCCAGCAGCTTAGGGTCCAATGAGCAGTTCTTC. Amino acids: CASSLGSNEQFF.

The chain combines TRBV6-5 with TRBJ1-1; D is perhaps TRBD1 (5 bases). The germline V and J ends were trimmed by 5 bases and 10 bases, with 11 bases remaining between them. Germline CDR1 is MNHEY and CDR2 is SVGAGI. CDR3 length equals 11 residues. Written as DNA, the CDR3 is TGTGCCAGCAGTCCCAGTGGGGGAGCTTTCTTT. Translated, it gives CASSPSGGAFF.

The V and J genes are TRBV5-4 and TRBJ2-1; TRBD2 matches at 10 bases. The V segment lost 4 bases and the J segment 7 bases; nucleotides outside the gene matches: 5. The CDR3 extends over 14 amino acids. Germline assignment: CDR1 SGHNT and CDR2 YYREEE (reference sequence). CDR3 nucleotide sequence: TGTGCCAGCAGCGAGCTAGCGGGAGATAATGAGCAGTTCTTC. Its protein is CASSELAGDNEQFF.

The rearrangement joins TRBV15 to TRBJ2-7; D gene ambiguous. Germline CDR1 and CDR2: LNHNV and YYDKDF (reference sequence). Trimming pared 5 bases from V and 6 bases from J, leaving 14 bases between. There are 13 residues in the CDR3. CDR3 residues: CATSEVPHTEQYF. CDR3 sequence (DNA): TGTGCCACCAGCGAGGTTCCCCATACCGAGCAGTACTTC.

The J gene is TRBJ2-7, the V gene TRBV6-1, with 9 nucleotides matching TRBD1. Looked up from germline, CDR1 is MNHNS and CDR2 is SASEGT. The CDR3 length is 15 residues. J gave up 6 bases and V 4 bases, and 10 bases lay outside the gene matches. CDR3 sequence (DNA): TGTGCCAGCAGTGCCGAAGACAGGGGGGGCATCGAGCAGTACTTC. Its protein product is CASSAEDRGGIEQYF.

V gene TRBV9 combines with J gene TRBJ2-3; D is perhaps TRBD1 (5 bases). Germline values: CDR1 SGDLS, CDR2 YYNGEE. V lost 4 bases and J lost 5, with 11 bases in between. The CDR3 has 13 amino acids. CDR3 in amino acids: CASSLPTEDTQYF. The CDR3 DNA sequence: TGTGCCAGCAGCCTCCCGACAGAAGATACGCAGTATTTT.

CDR3 amino acids: CASSPVDLTEAFF. CDR3 coding DNA: TGTGCCAGCAGCCCGGTTGATTTGACTGAAGCTTTCTTT. V gene TRBV5-4 combines with J gene TRBJ1-1; D not resolved. The V and J ends lost 4 bases and 5 bases respectively, with 12 bases between them. Per germline, CDR1 SGHNT and CDR2 YYREEE (reference sequence). This CDR3 is built from 13 residues.

The CDR3 nucleotides read TGTGCCAGCAGTTTAGCCGGACAGCCGAACACTGAAGCTTTCTTT. Translated: CASSLAGQPNTEAFF. The genes are TRBV27 and TRBJ1-1; maybe TRBD1 (6 bases). V lost 2 bases, J lost 1 base, and 11 bases lay in between. Germline-derived CDR1 and CDR2 are MNHEY and SMNVEV (reference sequence). The CDR3 consists of 15 residues.

This CDR3 is CAYRPGTNPASIEAFF. In nucleotides, the CDR3 is TGTGCATACCGCCCGGGGACTAACCCTGCCAGTATTGAAGCTTTCTTT. V is TRBV5-8 and J is TRBJ1-1; maybe TRBD1 (5 bases). This CDR3 has 16 residues. The germline CDR1 and CDR2 sequences are SGHTS and YDEGEE.